This TCR beta chain was profiled in a study of blood T cell repertoires in COVID-19. Overall study: COVID-19 samples, acute and convalescent, were from the United States, Italy and Spain. T cells, B-cell-depleted T cells, or PBMCs supplied cDNA or gDNA.

Authors' processing steps: Reference gene primer amplification yielded estimated nucleated cell counts. The table came from immunoSEQ multiplex PCR; TCRdb's copy has only in-frame clones and leaves some out. V and J calls and clone size are those listed in that table; D and trimming were worked out from the DNA. This sample yields 200,000 or so clones, of which roughly 90% are seen a single time; 1.7% belongs to the top ten. The germline V gene encodes CDR1 GTSNPN and CDR2 SVGIG (reference sequence). This CDR3 is built from 14 residues. Trimming shortened V by 1 base and J by 2 bases, and 12 bases separated the two germline ends.

The chain carries TRBV30 and TRBJ2-7; TRBD1 might be the D (5 bases). Sequenced material: peripheral blood. The receptor's source is a man in his sixties or seventies with acute or convalescent COVID-19. The CDR3 loop is CAWSGLTVPYEQYF. The CDR3 nucleotides read TGTGCCTGGAGTGGCTTGACAGTCCCCTACGAGCAGTACTTC.